This T cell receptor (beta chain) is from a study of blood T cell repertoires in COVID-19. As for the study in general: There were acute and convalescent COVID-19 samples, and they came from the United States, Italy and Spain. Sources were T cells, B-cell-depleted T cells, or PBMCs; the material itself was cDNA or gDNA.

The repertoire was sequenced with immunoSEQ multiplex PCR; TCRdb's copy has only in-frame clones and lacks some. The sample has 200,000 to 250,000 clones; under 85% are singletons. Germline V CDR1 and CDR2: MNHEY, SMNVEV (reference sequence). This CDR3 contains 15 residues. The V and J ends lost 2 bases and 1 base respectively, with 8 bases between them. Recruitment covered about 25 US areas and drew participants whose ages spanned about 18 to 89 years. Sequenced: PBMCs or T cells enriched from blood (not recorded which). The V call is TRBV27, the J call TRBJ2-2; no firm D call. The sequence derives from a man aged 55-75 years who had recovered from COVID-19. In DNA form, the CDR3 reads TGTGCCAGCAGTTTACAGGCGATGAACACCGGGGAGCTGTTTTTT. Amino acid sequence: CASSLQAMNTGELFF.